This T cell receptor (beta chain) stems from a study of OX40 agonist ivuxolimab in advanced cancers. Generated by immunoSEQ multiplex PCR, the TCRdb table keeps only in-frame clones and is missing some. Of about 80,000 clones listed, around 92% are singletons. Germline CDR1 reads SGHDT; CDR2 reads YYEEEE. The CDR3 sequence is 12 residues long. The V and J ends lost 4 bases and 7 bases respectively, with 12 bases between them. The sequencing here drew on CD4+ or CD8+ T cells sorted from blood, taken in a trial of the OX40 agonist ivuxolimab. The rearrangement joins TRBV5-6 to TRBJ2-7; D not certain. This receptor was taken from an adult with an advanced solid tumor such as melanoma, head and neck, liver or kidney cancer. The CDR3 coding sequence is TGTGCCAGCAGCCCACTGGGCCAGGAGCAGTACTTC. It encodes CASSPLGQEQYF.